This T cell receptor (beta chain) was profiled in a study of T cells in Graves' hyperthyroidism and ophthalmopathy. Concerning this clonotype itself: Its antigen is unidentified.

RNA transcripts were the template for amplifying TCR beta CDR3 regions. The HTBI primer set served for first-round RT-PCR of the TCR CDR3. TCRdb re-called the multiplex PCR reads through MiXCR, storing one row per CDR3 protein. Found here are hundreds of thousands of distinct CDR3 sequences, about 45% of them singletons; the top ten hold less than 9.5%. Whole-study findings and limits: Blood also held most thyroid clonotypes expanded beyond 0.001.

Germline V lookup: CDR1 MNHEY, CDR2 SVGAGI. The CDR3 contains 14 residues. Trimming removed 2 bases from V and 3 bases from J; junction bases left unmatched: 1. This sequence was found in an adult man with Graves' disease, either hyperthyroidism or ophthalmopathy (not recorded which). Sequenced material: peripheral blood or thyroid tissue (not recorded which). The chain uses TRBV6-5 and TRBJ1-5, with 7 bases aligning to TRBD1. This CDR3 reads CASSYGTDNQPQHF. DNA for the CDR3: TGTGCCAGCAGTTACGGGACAGACAATCAGCCCCAGCATTTT.